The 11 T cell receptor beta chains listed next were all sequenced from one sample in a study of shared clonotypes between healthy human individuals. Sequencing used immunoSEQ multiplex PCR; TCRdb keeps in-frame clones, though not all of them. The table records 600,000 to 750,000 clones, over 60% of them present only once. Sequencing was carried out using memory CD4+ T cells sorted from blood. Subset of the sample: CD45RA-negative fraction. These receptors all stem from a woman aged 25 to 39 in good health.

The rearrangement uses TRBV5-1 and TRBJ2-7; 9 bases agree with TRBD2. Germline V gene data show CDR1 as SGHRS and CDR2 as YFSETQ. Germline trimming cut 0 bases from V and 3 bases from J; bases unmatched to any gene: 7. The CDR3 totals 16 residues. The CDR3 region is CASSLDFSGSFYEQYF. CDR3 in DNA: TGCGCCAGCAGCTTGGACTTTAGCGGGAGTTTCTACGAGCAGTACTTC.

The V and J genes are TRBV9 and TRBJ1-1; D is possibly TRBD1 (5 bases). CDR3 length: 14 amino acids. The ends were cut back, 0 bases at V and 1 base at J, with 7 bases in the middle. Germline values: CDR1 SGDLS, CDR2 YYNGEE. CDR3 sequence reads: CASSVGQGNTEAFF. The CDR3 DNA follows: TGTGCCAGCAGCGTAGGGCAGGGGAACACTGAAGCTTTCTTT.

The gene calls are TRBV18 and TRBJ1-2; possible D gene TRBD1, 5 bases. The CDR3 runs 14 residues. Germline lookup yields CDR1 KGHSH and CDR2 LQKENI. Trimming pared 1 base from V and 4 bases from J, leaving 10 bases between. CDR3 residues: CASSPLGDSYGYTF. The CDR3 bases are TGTGCCAGCTCACCACTGGGGGATAGCTATGGCTACACCTTC.

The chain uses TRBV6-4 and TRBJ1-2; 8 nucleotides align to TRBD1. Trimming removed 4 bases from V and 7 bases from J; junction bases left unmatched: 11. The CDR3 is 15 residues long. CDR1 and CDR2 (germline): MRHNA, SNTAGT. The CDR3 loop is CASSVEAGGGFGYTF. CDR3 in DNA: TGTGCCAGCAGTGTCGAGGCAGGGGGCGGCTTTGGCTACACCTTC.

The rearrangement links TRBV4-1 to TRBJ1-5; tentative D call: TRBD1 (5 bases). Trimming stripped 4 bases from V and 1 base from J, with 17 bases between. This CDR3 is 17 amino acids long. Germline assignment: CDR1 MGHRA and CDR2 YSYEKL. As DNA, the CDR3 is TGCGCCAGCAGCCCAGGCCTTTTTCAGGGCAGCAATCAGCCCCAGCATTTT. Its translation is CASSPGLFQGSNQPQHF.

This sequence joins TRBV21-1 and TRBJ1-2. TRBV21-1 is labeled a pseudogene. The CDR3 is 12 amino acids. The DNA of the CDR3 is TGTGCCAGCAGCAAAGTTCGGCAGTTCGACACCTTC. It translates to CASSKVRQFDTF.

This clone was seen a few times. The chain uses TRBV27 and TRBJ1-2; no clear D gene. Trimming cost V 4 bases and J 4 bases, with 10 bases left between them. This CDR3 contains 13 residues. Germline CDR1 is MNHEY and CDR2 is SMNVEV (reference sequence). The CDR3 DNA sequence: TGTGCCAGCAGTTCCCGAGTCGGCTATGGCTACACCTTC. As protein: CASSSRVGYGYTF.

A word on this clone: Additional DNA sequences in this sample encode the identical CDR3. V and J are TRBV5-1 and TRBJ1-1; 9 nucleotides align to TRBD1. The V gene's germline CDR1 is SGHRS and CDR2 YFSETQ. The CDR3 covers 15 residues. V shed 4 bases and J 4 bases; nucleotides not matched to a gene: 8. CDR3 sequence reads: CASSLGDRDFTEAFF. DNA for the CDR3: TGCGCCAGCAGCCTCGGGGACAGGGATTTCACTGAAGCTTTCTTT.

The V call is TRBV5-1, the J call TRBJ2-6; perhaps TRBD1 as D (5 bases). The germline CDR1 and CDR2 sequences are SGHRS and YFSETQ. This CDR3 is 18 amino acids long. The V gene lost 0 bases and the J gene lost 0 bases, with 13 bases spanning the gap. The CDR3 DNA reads TGCGCCAGCAGCTTGGGCCCTGGGGCACGCTCTGGGGCCAACGTCCTGACTTTC. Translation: CASSLGPGARSGANVLTF.

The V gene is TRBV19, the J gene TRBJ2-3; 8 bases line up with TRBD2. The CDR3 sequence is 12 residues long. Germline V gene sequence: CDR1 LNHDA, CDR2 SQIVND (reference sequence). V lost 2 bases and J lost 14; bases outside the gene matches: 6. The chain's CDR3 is CASSIPGLGAYF. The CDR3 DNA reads TGTGCCAGTAGTATACCGGGACTAGGGGCGTATTTT. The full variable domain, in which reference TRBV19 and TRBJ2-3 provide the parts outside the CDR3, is DGGITQSPKYLFRKEGQNVTLSCEQNLNHDAMYWYRQDPGQGLRLIYYSQIVNDFQKGDIAEGYSVSREKKESFPLTVTSAQKNPTAFYLCASSIPGLGAYFGPGTRLTVL.

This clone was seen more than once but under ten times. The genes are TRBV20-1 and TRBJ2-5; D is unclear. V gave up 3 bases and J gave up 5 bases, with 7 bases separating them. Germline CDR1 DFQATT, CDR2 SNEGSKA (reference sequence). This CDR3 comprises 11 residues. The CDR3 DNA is TGCAGTGCTAGTTCCCTGGAGACCCAGTACTTC. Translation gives CSASSLETQYF.